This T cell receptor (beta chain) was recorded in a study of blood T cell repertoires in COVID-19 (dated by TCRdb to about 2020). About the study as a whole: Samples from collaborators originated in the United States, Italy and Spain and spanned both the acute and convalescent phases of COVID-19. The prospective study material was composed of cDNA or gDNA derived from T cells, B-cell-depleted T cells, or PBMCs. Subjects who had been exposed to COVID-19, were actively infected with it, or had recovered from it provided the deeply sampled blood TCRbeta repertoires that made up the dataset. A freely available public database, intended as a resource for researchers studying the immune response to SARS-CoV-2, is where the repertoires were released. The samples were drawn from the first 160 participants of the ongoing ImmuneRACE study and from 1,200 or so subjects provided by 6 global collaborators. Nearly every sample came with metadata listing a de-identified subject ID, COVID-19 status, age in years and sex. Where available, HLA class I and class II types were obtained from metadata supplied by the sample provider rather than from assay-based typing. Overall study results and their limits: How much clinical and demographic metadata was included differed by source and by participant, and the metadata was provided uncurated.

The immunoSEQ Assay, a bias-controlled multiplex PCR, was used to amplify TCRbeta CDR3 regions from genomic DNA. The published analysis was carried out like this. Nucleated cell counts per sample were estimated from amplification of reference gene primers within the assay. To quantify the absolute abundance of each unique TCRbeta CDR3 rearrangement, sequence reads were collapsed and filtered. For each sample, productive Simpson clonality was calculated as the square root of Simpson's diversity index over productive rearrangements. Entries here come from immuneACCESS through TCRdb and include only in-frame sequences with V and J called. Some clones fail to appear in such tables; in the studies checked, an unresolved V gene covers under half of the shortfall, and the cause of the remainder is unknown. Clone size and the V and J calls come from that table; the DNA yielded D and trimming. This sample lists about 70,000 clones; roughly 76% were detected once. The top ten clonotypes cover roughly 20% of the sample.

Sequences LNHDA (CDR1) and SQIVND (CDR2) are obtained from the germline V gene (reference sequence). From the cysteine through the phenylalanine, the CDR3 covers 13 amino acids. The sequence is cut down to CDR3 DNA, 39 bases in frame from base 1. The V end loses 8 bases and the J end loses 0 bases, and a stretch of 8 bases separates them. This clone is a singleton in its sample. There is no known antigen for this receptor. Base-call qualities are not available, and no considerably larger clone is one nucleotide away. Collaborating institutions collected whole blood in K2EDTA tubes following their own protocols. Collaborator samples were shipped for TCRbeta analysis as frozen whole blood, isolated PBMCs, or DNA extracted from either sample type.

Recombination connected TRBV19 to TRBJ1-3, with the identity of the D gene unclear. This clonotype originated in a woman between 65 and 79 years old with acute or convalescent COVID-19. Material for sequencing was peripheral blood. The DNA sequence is TGTGCCAGTGGACTCCCCTCTGGAAACACCATATATTTT. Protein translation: CASGLPSGNTIYF.